Shown below are 5 T cell receptor beta chains from a single sample sequenced in a study of post-analysis software for immune sequencing data (dated by TCRdb to the mid-2010s). These receptors have no known antigen. The library was built by means of PCR. Reads for this sample came from an Illumina HiSeq 2500. To reduce PCR and sequencing biases, unique molecular identifiers were built into the TCR beta cDNA libraries. TCRdb took the public reads, trimmed them with fastp at Q25, ran MiXCR for clone calling and kept in-frame beta chains. Rows are combined by CDR3 protein, so each entry shows the most common genes and DNA. The sample table holds a few hundred thousand distinct CDR3 sequences, of which around a third were seen once. About 5.6% of the sample is held by the ten biggest clonotypes. Study-wide findings and limitations: Significantly higher frequencies in patients than in controls were found for about five TRBV segments, including TRBV5-6, TRBV5-1 and TRBV20-1.

The sample comprised blood. The receptor source for this set is a girl aged 2 to 17 with multiple sclerosis.

This clonotype turned up a few times. This chain joins TRBV20-1 and TRBJ2-3; D is undetermined. CDR1 is DFQATT and CDR2 is SNEGSKA in the germline V gene (reference sequence). There are 12 residues in the CDR3. CDR3 sequence: CSLQSRADTQYF. In DNA, the CDR3 is TGCAGCCTACAGTCCCGGGCGGATACGCAGTATTTT.

The CDR3 sequence: CASSQGSTGYGYTF. The CDR3 region has the DNA TGTGCCAGCAGCCAAGGTTCCACAGGCTATGGCTACACCTTC. The chain recombines TRBV3-1 with TRBJ1-2; possible D gene TRBD1, 5 bases. Germline V gene lookup returns CDR1 LGHDT and CDR2 YNNKEL (reference sequence). V lost 1 base and J 4 bases, leaving 10 bases between the germline ends. The CDR3 covers 14 residues.

V gene TRBV20-1 combines with J gene TRBJ2-5, with 7 bases identical to TRBD2. The V and J ends lost 6 bases and 4 bases, in that order; junction bases with no gene match: 14. CDR1 and CDR2 (germline): DFQATT, SNEGSKA (reference sequence). The CDR3 contains 15 residues. CDR3 amino acids: CSATLLAQELETQYF. In DNA form, the CDR3 reads TGCAGTGCCACCTTACTAGCGCAGGAATTAGAGACCCAGTACTTC.

The chain links TRBV11-2 to TRBJ1-1; the D is unclear. V was shortened by 1 base and J by 10 bases, with 7 bases between the two germline ends. Germline V CDR1 and CDR2: SGHAT, FQNNGV. There are 11 residues in the CDR3. The CDR3 DNA sequence: TGTGCCAGCAGCTTAGGAGTTAGAGCTTTCTTT. Its translation: CASSLGVRAFF.

This clonotype has just a few counts. The V call is TRBV6-9, the J call TRBJ2-7, with D possibly matching TRBD1 (6 bases). The germline CDR1 and CDR2 sequences are MNHGY and SVAAGI. The CDR3 runs to 17 residues. V dropped 7 bases and J dropped 3 bases, with 25 bases sitting between them. CDR3 residues: CASTHLRRGFRDYEQYF. Written as DNA, the CDR3 is TGTGCCAGCACTCACCTCCGAAGGGGGTTTCGGGACTACGAGCAGTACTTC.